The sequence of this TCR beta chain was determined in a study of OX40 agonist ivuxolimab in advanced cancers. Across the whole study: Patients were dosed intravenously with ivuxolimab at 0.01 to 10 mg/kg every 2 weeks. General study points: CD4+ and CD8+ T cells in blood underwent clonal expansion by week 6 at 0.1 to 3.0 mg/kg. Expanded clones tended on average to be more numerous among CD8+ T cells than CD4+.

The CDR3 is 16 amino acids. V lost 3 bases, J lost 2 bases, and 14 bases lay in between. In germline, CDR1 is LNHDA, CDR2 SQIVND (reference sequence). The repertoire was sequenced with immunoSEQ multiplex PCR; TCRdb's copy has only in-frame clones and lacks some. The sample carries tens of thousands of clones, roughly 80% recorded once. Points on this clone: The antigen remains undetermined.

This TCR derives from an adult with an advanced solid tumor such as melanoma, head and neck, liver or kidney cancer. The chain joins TRBV19 to TRBJ2-1; D not resolved. The sample here was CD4+ or CD8+ T cells sorted from blood, taken in a trial of the OX40 agonist ivuxolimab. CDR3 region: CASSIMGPRTYNEQFF. The CDR3 nucleotides are TGTGCCAGTAGTATTATGGGTCCTCGCACCTACAATGAGCAGTTCTTC.